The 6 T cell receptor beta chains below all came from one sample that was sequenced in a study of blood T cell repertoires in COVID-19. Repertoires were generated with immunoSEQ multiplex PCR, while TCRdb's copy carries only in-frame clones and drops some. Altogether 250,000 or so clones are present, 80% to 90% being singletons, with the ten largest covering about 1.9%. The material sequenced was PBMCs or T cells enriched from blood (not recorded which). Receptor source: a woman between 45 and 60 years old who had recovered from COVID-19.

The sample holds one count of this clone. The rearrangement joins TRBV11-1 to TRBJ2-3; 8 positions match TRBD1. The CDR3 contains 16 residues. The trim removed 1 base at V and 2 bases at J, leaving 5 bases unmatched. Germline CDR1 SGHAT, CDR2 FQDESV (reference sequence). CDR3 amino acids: CASSLDWTGTTDTQYF. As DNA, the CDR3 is TGTGCCAGCAGCTTAGATTGGACAGGGACCACAGATACGCAGTATTTT.

The CDR3 region is CASRQDRGQETQYF. Written as DNA, the CDR3 is TGTGCCAGCAGACAAGACAGGGGGCAAGAGACCCAGTACTTC. The chain uses TRBV5-4 and TRBJ2-5; 9 bases are shared with TRBD1. With 5 bases clipped from V and 2 bases from J, the junction kept 4 bases outside the gene matches. CDR1 is SGHNT, CDR2 YYREEE, per germline (reference sequence). This CDR3 region has 14 residues.

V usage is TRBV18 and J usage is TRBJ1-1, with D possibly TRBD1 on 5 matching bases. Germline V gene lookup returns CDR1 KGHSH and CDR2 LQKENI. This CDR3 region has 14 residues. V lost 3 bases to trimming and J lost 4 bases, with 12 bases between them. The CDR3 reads CASSPSGAATEAFF. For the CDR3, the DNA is TGTGCCAGCTCACCGTCTGGGGCGGCCACTGAAGCTTTCTTT.

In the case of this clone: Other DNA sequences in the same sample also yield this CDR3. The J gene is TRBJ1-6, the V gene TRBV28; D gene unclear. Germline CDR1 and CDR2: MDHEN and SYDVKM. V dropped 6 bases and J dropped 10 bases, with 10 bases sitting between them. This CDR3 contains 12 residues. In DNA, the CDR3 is TGTGCCAGCAGCCCCCTGCGGTCACCCCTCCACTTT. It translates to CASSPLRSPLHF. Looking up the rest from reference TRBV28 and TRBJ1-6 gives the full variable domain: DVKVTQSSRYLVKRTGEKVFLECVQDMDHENMFWYRQDPGLGLRLIYFSYDVKMKEKGDIPEGYSVSREKKERFSLILESASTNQTSMYLCASSPLRSPLHFGNGTRLTVT.

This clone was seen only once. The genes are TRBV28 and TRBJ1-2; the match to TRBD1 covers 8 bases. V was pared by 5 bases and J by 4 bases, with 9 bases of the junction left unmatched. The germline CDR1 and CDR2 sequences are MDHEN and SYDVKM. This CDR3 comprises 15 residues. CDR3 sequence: CASSITGGGPYGYTF. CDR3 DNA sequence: TGTGCCAGCAGTATTACAGGGGGGGGACCCTATGGCTACACCTTC.

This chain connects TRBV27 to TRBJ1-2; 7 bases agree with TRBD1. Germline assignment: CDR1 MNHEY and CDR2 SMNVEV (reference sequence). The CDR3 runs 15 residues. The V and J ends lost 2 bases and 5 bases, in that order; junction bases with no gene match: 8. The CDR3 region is CASSLAPQGVYGYTF. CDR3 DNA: TGTGCCAGCAGTTTAGCCCCTCAGGGGGTTTATGGCTACACCTTC.